The sequence of this T cell receptor beta chain was determined in a study of T-cell memory formation after mild COVID-19 (dated by TCRdb to the early 2020s). For the study in its entirety: TCR sequence clusters from the two donors were found to be largely donor specific. Longitudinal TCRalpha and TCRbeta repertoire sequencing tracked T-cell clones expanding and contracting after mild COVID-19 in a couple of donors. The cohort was made up of two young adult volunteers, one female and one male, who were previously healthy. Overall results and qualifications from the work: Balanced CD4/CD8 phenotypes were observed for clones contracting from day 15 to 85, whereas a bias towards CD4+ was observed for a second wave of clones expanding from day 15 to 37. SARS-CoV-2 specificity of the second-wave clones peaking on day 37 was not confirmed. Contracting CD4+ clones were found mainly in CM and EM memory subsets, while CD8+ clones were enriched in EMRA. Some responding clones were detected in pre-infection memory, which suggested that pre-existing cross-reactive memory T cells had joined the SARS-CoV-2 response. Only two mild cases were covered in the study, and larger cohorts including severe cases with pre-infection samples were considered necessary.

Ficoll-Paque density gradient centrifugation was the method used to isolate PBMCs. The V end loses 0 bases and the J end loses 2 bases, and a stretch of 11 bases separates them. According to the germline V gene (reference sequence), CDR1 reads GTSNPN and CDR2 reads SVGIG. Spanning cysteine to phenylalanine, the CDR3 consists of 14 amino acids. Only CDR3 DNA is held: 42 bases, read in frame from base 1. Of note for this clonotype: No antigen is known for it. Base qualities were left out, and no much larger clone turns up one base away.

The sequencer was an Illumina NovaSeq 6000. TCRalpha and TCRbeta cDNA libraries were constructed by 5'RACE with constant-segment primers, with sample barcodes and unique molecular identifiers being introduced. Trizol reagent was used to extract RNA from every sample. Libraries were amplified in two PCR steps, with a second sample barcode and Illumina TruSeq adapters added in the second step. Sequencing of the libraries was done on an Illumina NovaSeq, producing 2 x 150 bp paired-end reads. The study's own analysis went as follows. The reads were demultiplexed and collapsed into UMI-guided consensus sequences using migec v1.2.7. Using mixcr v2.1.11, UMI consensuses were aligned to TRA and TRB V and J templates and then assembled into clonotypes. A clonotype was counted as expanded or contracted only if both edgeR and NoisET called the change significant, with noise models trained on biological replicates. For edgeR calls, a false discovery rate-adjusted p below 0.01 and a log2 fold-change threshold of 1 were applied. As an exploratory analysis of dynamics, max-normalized trajectories of the 1000 most abundant clonotypes were examined with PCA combined with hierarchical clustering. Each responding clone was given a CD4 or CD8 phenotype based on the CD4+ and CD8+ repertoires, which had been sequenced separately. TCRdb reprocessed the public reads (quality trimming at Q25 with fastp, clone calling with MiXCR) and kept in-frame beta chains. Rows matching on CDR3 protein sequence are summarized as one entry with the most common DNA and genes. TCRdb's processing, not the authors' own work, is the source of the V and J calls. The sample contains 150,000 to 200,000 distinct CDR3 sequences, about a fifth of them found a single time. The ten most abundant clones make up 23% of the sample.

The clonotype comes from an adult woman who had mild COVID-19 (a few samples of this study predate the infection). The sample titles of this study are shuffled in the database, so cell type and time point are left out; the donor was told from shared clones. Material for sequencing was PBMCs or a T cell subset sorted from them (not recorded which). The chain links TRBV30 with TRBJ2-7; the D gene is perhaps TRBD1, from 6 matching bases. In nucleotides, the sequence is TGTGCCTGGAGTGTCTCAGGGGACCCCTACGAGCAGTACTTC. Translation gives CAWSVSGDPYEQYF.